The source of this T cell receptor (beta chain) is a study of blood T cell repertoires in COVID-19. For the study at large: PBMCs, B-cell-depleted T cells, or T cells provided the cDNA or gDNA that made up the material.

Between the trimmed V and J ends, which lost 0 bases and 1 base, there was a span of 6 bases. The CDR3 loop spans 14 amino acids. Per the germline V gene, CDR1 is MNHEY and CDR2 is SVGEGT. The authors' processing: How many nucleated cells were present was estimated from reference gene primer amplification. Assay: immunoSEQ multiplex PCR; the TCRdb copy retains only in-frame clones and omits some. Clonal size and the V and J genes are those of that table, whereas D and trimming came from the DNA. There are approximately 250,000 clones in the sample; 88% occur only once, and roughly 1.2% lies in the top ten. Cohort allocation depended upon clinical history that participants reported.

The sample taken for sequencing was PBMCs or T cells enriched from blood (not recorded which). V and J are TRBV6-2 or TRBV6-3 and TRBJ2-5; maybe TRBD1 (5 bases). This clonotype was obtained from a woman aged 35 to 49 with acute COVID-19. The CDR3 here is CASSYSGVQETQYF. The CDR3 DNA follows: TGTGCCAGCAGTTACTCAGGGGTCCAAGAGACCCAGTACTTC.